These 7 T cell receptor beta chains came from one sample sequenced in a study of blood T cells in healthy people across ages. The second PCR ran roughly 6 to 11 cycles with a sample-barcoded 5' primer and J-beta primers. MiXCR, run by TCRdb on the 5' RACE reads, gives a single entry per CDR3 protein. The table shows just under 550,000 distinct CDR3 sequences, with around 24% occurring only once. Another study also made use of these data, one on T cells of mothers and their children.

The sample consisted of blood. These receptor sequences come from a boy younger than 18 in good health.

The chain has TRBV30 and TRBJ2-3; 14 bases align to TRBD2. This CDR3 contains 16 residues. CDR1 and CDR2 (germline): GTSNPN, SVGIG (reference sequence). Trimming removed 1 base from V and 6 bases from J; junction bases left unmatched: 6. As DNA, the CDR3 is TGTGCCTGGAGTGAGGGACTAGCGGGAGCCGGGGATACGCAGTATTTT. Amino acid sequence: CAWSEGLAGAGDTQYF.

This clonotype was seen only a few times. The CDR3 protein is CSATDRGGETQYF. For the CDR3, the DNA is TGCAGTGCTACCGACAGGGGTGGCGAGACCCAGTACTTC. The chain carries TRBV20-1 and TRBJ2-5, with TRBD1 identical over 8 bases. CDR3 size: 13 residues. Germline loops: CDR1 DFQATT, CDR2 SNEGSKA (reference sequence). V was pared by 4 bases and J by 5 bases, with 6 bases of the junction left unmatched.

The table lists this clonotype with many counts. This rearrangement joins TRBV20-1 to TRBJ1-2, with TRBD1 as a possible D gene (6 bases). The CDR3 consists of 13 residues. Germline CDR1 DFQATT, CDR2 SNEGSKA (reference sequence). Trimming left V 0 bases short and J 6 bases short, with 11 bases between. The CDR3 spells CSAREQGADGYTF. The CDR3 nucleotides read TGCAGTGCTAGAGAACAGGGTGCTGATGGCTACACCTTC.

In DNA, the CDR3 is TGTGCCAGCAGCTTGGTGGGGGACGGCTTAACTGAAGCTTTCTTT. Translating gives CASSLVGDGLTEAFF. The gene calls are TRBV5-6 and TRBJ1-1; possible D gene TRBD1, 5 bases. The germline V and J ends were trimmed by 0 bases and 5 bases, with 14 bases remaining between them. In germline, CDR1 is SGHDT, CDR2 YYEEEE. The CDR3 loop spans 15 amino acids. The full variable domain, in which reference TRBV5-6 and TRBJ1-1 provide the parts outside the CDR3, is DAGVTQSPTHLIKTRGQQVTLRCSPKSGHDTVSWYQQALGQGPQFIFQYYEEEERQRGNFPDRFSGHQFPNYSSELNVNALLLGDSALYLCASSLVGDGLTEAFFGQGTRLTVV.

The V gene is TRBV7-2, the J gene TRBJ2-1, with 9 bases aligning to TRBD2. Trimming cost V 8 bases and J 4 bases; bases outside gene matches: 9. This CDR3 spans 15 amino acids. Germline V gives CDR1 SGHTA, CDR2 FQGNSA. CDR3 in DNA: TGTGCCAGCGGAGAATTAGCGGGGGTATACAATGAGCAGTTCTTC. It codes for CASGELAGVYNEQFF. Filled out from reference TRBV7-2 and TRBJ2-1, the complete variable domain reads GAGVSQSPSNKVTEKGKDVELRCDPISGHTALYWYRQSLGQGLEFLIYFQGNSAPDKSGLPSDRFSAERTGGSVSTLTIQRTQQEDSAVYLCASGELAGVYNEQFFGPGTRLTVL.

V is TRBV7-2 and J is TRBJ2-3; 10 nucleotides match TRBD2. CDR3 length: 16 residues. The V segment lost 3 bases and the J segment 0 bases; nucleotides outside the gene matches: 3. The V gene's germline CDR1 is SGHTA and CDR2 FQGNSA. The DNA of the CDR3 is TGTGCCAGCAGCTTGACTAGCGGGCTTAGCACAGATACGCAGTATTTT. Amino acids: CASSLTSGLSTDTQYF.

V gene TRBV7-9 combines with J gene TRBJ2-3; weak D call: TRBD1 (6 bases). From germline, CDR1 is SEHNR and CDR2 FQNEAQ (reference sequence). Deletions cut 3 bases from V and 2 bases from J, with 12 bases between. CDR3 size: 15 residues. The CDR3 bases are TGTGCCAGCAGCTTGAACCGGGACACCACAGATACGCAGTATTTT. It encodes CASSLNRDTTDTQYF. Full variable domain (rest looked up from reference TRBV7-9 and TRBJ2-3): DTGVSQNPRHKITKRGQNVTFRCDPISEHNRLYWYRQTLGQGPEFLTYFQNEAQLEKSRLLSDRFSAERPKGSFSTLEIQRTEQGDSAMYLCASSLNRDTTDTQYFGPGTRLTVL.